These 5 T cell receptor beta chains were all obtained from the same sample, sequenced in a study of blood T cell repertoires in COVID-19. Assay used: immunoSEQ multiplex PCR; TCRdb lists only in-frame clones, some missing. The sample gives about 77,000 clones, about 80% of which show up once; 4% to 6% is in the top ten. The sample consisted of peripheral blood. The receptors were gathered from a woman in her 70s with acute or convalescent COVID-19.

This clone was picked up a small number of times. The chain carries TRBV6-5 and TRBJ1-2; 7 bases are a match to TRBD1. Germline lookup yields CDR1 MNHEY and CDR2 SVGAGI. Germline trimming cut 0 bases from V and 7 bases from J; bases unmatched to any gene: 8. The CDR3 is 15 amino acids. The CDR3 protein is CASSYSRAGGIGYTF. The CDR3 DNA sequence: TGTGCCAGCAGTTACTCGAGGGCAGGGGGGATTGGCTACACCTTC.

V is TRBV10-3 and J is TRBJ2-7; the match to TRBD2 covers 10 bases. The length of the CDR3 is 15 residues. Germline CDR1 ENHRY, CDR2 SYGVKD. Trimming at V came to 2 bases and at J to 3 bases, leaving 4 bases not matched to a gene. This chain's CDR3 is CAISEGLAAYYEQYF. CDR3 bases: TGTGCCATCAGTGAGGGACTAGCGGCCTACTACGAGCAGTACTTC.

This chain joins TRBV7-9 and TRBJ2-1, with TRBD2 matching over 11 bases. This CDR3 contains 13 residues. Germline-derived CDR1 and CDR2 are SEHNR and FQNEAQ (reference sequence). This CDR3 is CATLAGAYNEQFF. CDR3 in DNA: TGTGCTACACTAGCGGGGGCCTACAATGAGCAGTTCTTC.

The chain carries TRBV29-1 and TRBJ1-2; D uncertain. The CDR3 spans 14 residues. V lost 1 base to trimming and J lost 8 bases, with 17 bases between them. Germline lookup yields CDR1 SQVTM and CDR2 ANQGSEA. CDR3 amino acids: CSVEVGRGKRGYTF. CDR3 bases: TGCAGCGTTGAAGTCGGCAGAGGGAAGAGAGGCTACACCTTC. Full variable domain (missing parts from reference TRBV29-1 and TRBJ1-2): SAVISQKPSRDICQRGTSLTIQCQVDSQVTMMFWYRQQPGQSLTLIATANQGSEATYESGFVIDKFPISRPNLTFSTLTVSNMSPEDSSIYLCSVEVGRGKRGYTFGSGTRLTVV.

The rearrangement links TRBV4-2 to TRBJ2-3; TRBD1 matches at 8 bases. The germline gives CDR1 LGHNA, CDR2 YNFKEQ. The trim removed 4 bases at V and 6 bases at J, leaving 6 bases unmatched. The CDR3 length is 14 residues. CDR3 residues: CASSPWTGSDTQYF. The CDR3 coding sequence is TGTGCCAGCAGCCCCTGGACAGGGTCCGATACGCAGTATTTT.